This record covers a single TCR beta chain. The antigen is undetermined. Germline V gene data show CDR1 as LNHDA and CDR2 as SQIVND (reference sequence). Trimming stripped 6 bases from V and 4 bases from J, with 7 bases between. The CDR3 sequence is 13 residues long. This sample is drawn from a study of siplizumab effects on memory and regulatory T cells. Overall study results and limits: Siplizumab, the agent tested, significantly reduced alloreactive sequences traceable to unstimulated CD4+ memory cells. Greater diversity than memory cells seemed evident in naive T cells, which also appeared to be major alloresponse contributors. Confirmatory evidence of suppressive function in proliferating siplizumab-culture Tregs was not obtained.

Per individual sample, about 10^5 TCR templates were assayed. TCRdb's table, derived via immunoSEQ multiplex PCR, lists solely in-frame clones and lacks some. Found here are about 120,000 clones, roughly 94% of them singletons; the top ten hold about 1.8%. The sequencing input was non-Treg CD4+ T cells sorted from blood. The chain combines TRBV19 with TRBJ2-6; D is tentatively TRBD1 or TRBD2 (5 bases each). The receptor was isolated from a human donor in good health. CDR3 in DNA: TGTGCCAGTAGGGGGGAAGGGGCCAACGTCCTGACTTTC. It is translated as CASRGEGANVLTF.